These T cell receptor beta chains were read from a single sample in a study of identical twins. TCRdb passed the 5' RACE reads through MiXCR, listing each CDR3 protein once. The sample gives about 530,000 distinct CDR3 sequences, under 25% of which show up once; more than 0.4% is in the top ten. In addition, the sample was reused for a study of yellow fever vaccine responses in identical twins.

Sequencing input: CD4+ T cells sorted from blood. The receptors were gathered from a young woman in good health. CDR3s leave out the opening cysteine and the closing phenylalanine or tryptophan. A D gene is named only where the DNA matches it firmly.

ASSPEAAGNEQF,NA,TRBV4-1
ASSSVWDWRGNTEAF,NA,TRBV7-9
ASSLHPWQGNAEAF,NA,TRBV27
ASSPFGQGGTEAF,NA,TRBV12-3/TRBV12-4
SVGRTSGRADTQY,TRBD2,TRBV29-1
ASSQAGSPTDTQY,NA,TRBV4-2
ASSLGGREAQY,NA,TRBV7-2
ASSRLAGGPPDTQY,TRBD2,TRBV5-1
ASRARVNYGYT,NA,TRBV6-2/TRBV6-3
ASSPRGAEQY,NA,TRBV5-1
ASSLGLAGGKGETQY,TRBD2,TRBV5-1
SASRTGGVSGELF,NA,TRBV20-1
ASSIQADGELF,NA,TRBV25-1
ASSQQGTGRTGELF,TRBD1,TRBV28
SARVTGSFYGYT,NA,TRBV20-1
ASSQVMGLAGVHEQF,TRBD2,TRBV6-1
ASRRDGGRNEQF,TRBD2,TRBV12-3/TRBV12-4
ASLTGNSNQPQH,NA,TRBV12-3/TRBV12-4
ASSPELNNNEQF,NA,TRBV5-1
SARRGSGGSYNEQF,TRBD2,TRBV20-1
ASSLEPGDTEAF,NA,TRBV7-6
ASSSTDSRNIQY,NA,TRBV27
ASSEKLRTSGTNEQF,TRBD2,TRBV2
SARYWESDTGELF,NA,TRBV20-1
ASSYRGFTEAF,TRBD1,TRBV12-3/TRBV12-4
ASSFSIRDRAGYT,TRBD1,TRBV27
ASSSTGTTDTQY,NA,TRBV11-3
AISEVRMNTEAF,NA,TRBV10-3
ASSIMREVSSYEQY,TRBD2,TRBV28
ATSQGQAGSHEQY,TRBD1,TRBV24-1
ASGPRLAGGPQY,TRBD2,TRBV12-5
SASGTVGGTGELF,NA,TRBV20-1
AISGDRIVGGYT,NA,TRBV10-3
ASSRGRQPTGELF,NA,TRBV6-2/TRBV6-3
ASSREIRMNTEAF,NA,TRBV5-1
ASSSVYTQF,NA,TRBV12-3/TRBV12-4
ASSRFIIEETQY,NA,TRBV5-5
SAEGQASTDTQY,TRBD1,TRBV20-1
ASSIGRINTGELF,NA,TRBV19
SASHGLAGESSYNEQF,TRBD2,TRBV20-1
ASTSGRPTDTQY,NA,TRBV5-1
SVVGATSTDTQY,NA,TRBV29-1
ASSLRTLQNEQF,NA,TRBV7-9